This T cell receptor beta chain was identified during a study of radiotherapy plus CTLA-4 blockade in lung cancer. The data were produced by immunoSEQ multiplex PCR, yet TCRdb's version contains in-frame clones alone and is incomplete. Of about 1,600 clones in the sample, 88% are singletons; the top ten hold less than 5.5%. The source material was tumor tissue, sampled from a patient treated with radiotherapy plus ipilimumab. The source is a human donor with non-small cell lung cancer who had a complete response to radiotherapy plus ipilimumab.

The CDR3: CASSELQGMGLQPQHF. In DNA form, the CDR3 reads TGTGCCAGCAGTGAGTTACAGGGGATGGGCCTTCAGCCCCAGCATTTT. The chain uses TRBV2 and TRBJ1-5, with 7 bases identical to TRBD1. From germline, CDR1 is SNHLY and CDR2 FYNNEI. This CDR3 contains 16 residues. Trimming took 3 bases from V and 6 from J; bases not matched to a gene: 11.